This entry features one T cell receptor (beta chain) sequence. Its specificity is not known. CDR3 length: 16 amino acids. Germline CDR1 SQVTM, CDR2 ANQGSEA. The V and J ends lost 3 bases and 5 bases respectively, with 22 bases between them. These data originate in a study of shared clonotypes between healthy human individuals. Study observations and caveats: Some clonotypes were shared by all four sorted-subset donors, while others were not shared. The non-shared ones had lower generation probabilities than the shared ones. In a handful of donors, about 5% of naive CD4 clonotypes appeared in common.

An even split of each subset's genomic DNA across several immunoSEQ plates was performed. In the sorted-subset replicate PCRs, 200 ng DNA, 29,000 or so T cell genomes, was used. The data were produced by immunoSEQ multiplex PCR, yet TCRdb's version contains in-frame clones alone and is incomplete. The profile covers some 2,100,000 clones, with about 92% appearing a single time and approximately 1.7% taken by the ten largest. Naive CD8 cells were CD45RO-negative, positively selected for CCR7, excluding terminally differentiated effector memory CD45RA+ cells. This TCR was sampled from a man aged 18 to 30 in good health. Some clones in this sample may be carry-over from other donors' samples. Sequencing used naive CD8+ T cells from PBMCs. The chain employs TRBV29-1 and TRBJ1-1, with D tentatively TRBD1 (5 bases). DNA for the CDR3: TGCAGCGTTGAGGGTGGGGCAGGGCCGTGGGGAACTGAAGCTTTCTTT. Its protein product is CSVEGGAGPWGTEAFF.